This is a list of T cell receptor beta chains from one sample in a study of neurological immune-mediated disorders. TCRdb redid the calling of the 5' RACE reads with MiXCR, one entry per CDR3 protein. The sample has 45,000 to 50,000 distinct CDR3 sequences; 4% to 5.5% are singletons. The sequenced material came from PBMCs. These receptors were obtained from a woman aged 60-70 years with multiple sclerosis. Both conserved end residues are part of each CDR3. A D gene is named only where the DNA matches it firmly. Clone size is stated in some rows and not others, as once, few, many or a class when expanded.

V gene: TRBV15
clone size: many
D gene: TRBD1
J gene: TRBJ2-3
CDR3 DNA: TGTGCCACCAGCAGATCTCGTTCCGGGACAGGGGATGATACGCAGTATTTT
CDR3 protein: CATSRSRSGTGDDTQYF

V gene: TRBV28
clone size: many
D gene: NA
J gene: TRBJ1-5
CDR3 DNA: TGTGCCAGCAGCCCGGGGGGTAGGGCGAGGGATCAGCCCCAGCATTTT
CDR3 protein: CASSPGGRARDQPQHF

V gene: TRBV20-1
clone size: NA
D gene: TRBD1
J gene: TRBJ2-7
CDR3 DNA: TGCAGTGCTAACAGGGGGCCCTACGAGCAGTACTTC
CDR3 protein: CSANRGPYEQYF

V gene: TRBV2
clone size: many
D gene: NA
J gene: TRBJ1-1
CDR3 DNA: TGTGCCAGCAGTGAACAACAGAACGGTAACACTGAAGCTTTCTTT
CDR3 protein: CASSEQQNGNTEAFF

V gene: TRBV4-1
clone size: many
D gene: NA
J gene: TRBJ2-3
CDR3 DNA: TGCGCCAGCAGCCAAGGGAGGGTGGAAGCGTTTTTTGATACGCAGTATTTT
CDR3 protein: CASSQGRVEAFFDTQYF

V gene: TRBV20-1
clone size: few
D gene: TRBD2
J gene: TRBJ2-1
CDR3 DNA: TGCAGTGCGCAATTAGCGGGAGGGCAGTTCTTC
CDR3 protein: CSAQLAGGQFF

V gene: TRBV20-1
clone size: many
D gene: TRBD1
J gene: TRBJ1-1
CDR3 DNA: TGCAGTGCCCCTCGGACAGGGGTTACTGAAGCTTTCTTT
CDR3 protein: CSAPRTGVTEAFF

V gene: TRBV9
clone size: many
D gene: TRBD1
J gene: TRBJ1-5
CDR3 DNA: TGTGCCAGCAGCGTGCAGGGGGAAGATCAGCCCCAGCATTTT
CDR3 protein: CASSVQGEDQPQHF

V gene: TRBV6-2/TRBV6-3
clone size: few
D gene: NA
J gene: TRBJ2-7
CDR3 DNA: TGTGCCAGCAGTTACTCGATACTTAGACAGCCTTTCTACGAGCAGTACTTC
CDR3 protein: CASSYSILRQPFYEQYF

V gene: TRBV30
clone size: few
D gene: NA
J gene: TRBJ1-2
CDR3 DNA: TGTGCCTGGAGTACAGAGAGGGCTGGCTACACCTTC
CDR3 protein: CAWSTERAGYTF

V gene: TRBV3-1
clone size: NA
D gene: TRBD2
J gene: TRBJ2-1
CDR3 DNA: TGTGCCAGCAGCCAAGACAGCGGGGGGGCCCATGAGCAGTTCTTC
CDR3 protein: CASSQDSGGAHEQFF

V gene: TRBV4-1
clone size: many
D gene: TRBD2
J gene: TRBJ2-1
CDR3 DNA: TGCGCCAGCAGCCAAGGACTAGCTGGGGATGAGCAGTTCTTC
CDR3 protein: CASSQGLAGDEQFF

V gene: TRBV20-1
clone size: many
D gene: TRBD1
J gene: TRBJ2-7
CDR3 DNA: TGCAGTGCTAGGGGGGACAGGGAATATCGCGAGCAGTACTTC
CDR3 protein: CSARGDREYREQYF

V gene: TRBV15
clone size: many
D gene: NA
J gene: TRBJ1-4
CDR3 DNA: TGTGCCACCAGCATCCGGGGGGGCACCAGGGATGAAAAACTGTTTTTT
CDR3 protein: CATSIRGGTRDEKLFF

V gene: TRBV5-1
clone size: NA
D gene: NA
J gene: TRBJ2-1
CDR3 DNA: TGCGCCAGCAGCTTGGTTCTAGCTTACAATGAGCAGTTCTTC
CDR3 protein: CASSLVLAYNEQFF

V gene: TRBV19
clone size: NA
D gene: NA
J gene: TRBJ1-2
CDR3 DNA: TGTGCCAGTAGTCAGGGGACGGAGACCTATGGCTACACCTTC
CDR3 protein: CASSQGTETYGYTF

V gene: TRBV4-1
clone size: many
D gene: TRBD2
J gene: TRBJ2-1
CDR3 DNA: TGCGCCAGCAGCCGAAGCGGGGGGGGCCTCTACAATGAGCAGTTCTTC
CDR3 protein: CASSRSGGGLYNEQFF

V gene: TRBV21-1
clone size: many
D gene: NA
J gene: TRBJ1-1
CDR3 DNA: TGTGCCAGCAGCAAAGGTACCGGAAGTGAAGCTTTCTTT
CDR3 protein: CASSKGTGSEAFF

V gene: TRBV12-3/TRBV12-4
clone size: few
D gene: TRBD1
J gene: TRBJ2-1
CDR3 DNA: TGTGCCAGCAGTTGGGACAGGGGCTACGGCAATGAGCAGTTCTTC
CDR3 protein: CASSWDRGYGNEQFF

V gene: TRBV5-1
clone size: few
D gene: NA
J gene: TRBJ2-3
CDR3 DNA: TGCGCCAGCAGCCCTGGAGGGTTAACGGATACGCAGTATTTT
CDR3 protein: CASSPGGLTDTQYF

V gene: TRBV5-1
clone size: NA
D gene: NA
J gene: TRBJ1-4
CDR3 DNA: TGCGCCAGCAGCTTGGAGCAGGGCGATGAACTGTTTTTT
CDR3 protein: CASSLEQGDELFF

V gene: TRBV7-2
clone size: NA
D gene: TRBD1
J gene: TRBJ2-2
CDR3 DNA: TGTGCCAGCAGCTCCGGGACAGGGAGGACCGGGGAGCTGTTTTTT
CDR3 protein: CASSSGTGRTGELFF

V gene: TRBV11-2
clone size: many
D gene: NA
J gene: TRBJ2-4
CDR3 DNA: TGTGCCAGCAGCTTAGATCCTGGGGGGGCGAGAAAAATTCAGTACTTC
CDR3 protein: CASSLDPGGARKIQYF

V gene: TRBV20-1
clone size: many
D gene: NA
J gene: TRBJ1-6
CDR3 DNA: TGCAGTGCAAGCGACGGGAACCGGGGATCACCCCTCCACTTT
CDR3 protein: CSASDGNRGSPLHF

V gene: TRBV20-1
clone size: many
D gene: NA
J gene: TRBJ2-6
CDR3 DNA: TGCAGTGCTAGGGATGGGGCCAACGTCCTGACTTTC
CDR3 protein: CSARDGANVLTF

V gene: TRBV7-6
clone size: few
D gene: NA
J gene: TRBJ2-3
CDR3 DNA: TGTGCCAGCAGCCCACTCCAGGCCTCAGATACGCAGTATTTT
CDR3 protein: CASSPLQASDTQYF

V gene: TRBV28
clone size: many
D gene: NA
J gene: TRBJ2-3
CDR3 DNA: TGTGCCAGCAACCCGGGCAGGGGTTCGGCGACAGATACGCAGTATTTT
CDR3 protein: CASNPGRGSATDTQYF

V gene: TRBV20-1
clone size: NA
D gene: TRBD2
J gene: TRBJ2-1
CDR3 DNA: TGCAGTGCAGATTGGGCGGGAGTGGTAAATGAGCAGTTCTTC
CDR3 protein: CSADWAGVVNEQFF

V gene: TRBV2
clone size: NA
D gene: NA
J gene: TRBJ2-2
CDR3 DNA: TGTGCCAGCAGTGAAGGGTCAAGGGCTACCGGGGAGCTGTTTTTT
CDR3 protein: CASSEGSRATGELFF

V gene: TRBV7-2
clone size: many
D gene: NA
J gene: TRBJ2-5
CDR3 DNA: TGTGCCAGCAGCTTAGCAGGGGCTGGGGAGACCCAGTACTTC
CDR3 protein: CASSLAGAGETQYF

V gene: TRBV7-2
clone size: few
D gene: NA
J gene: TRBJ2-3
CDR3 DNA: TGTGCCAGCAGCGCGCTCCCCCAGGGTACGCAGTATTTT
CDR3 protein: CASSALPQGTQYF

V gene: TRBV6-5
clone size: many
D gene: TRBD2
J gene: TRBJ2-5
CDR3 DNA: TGTGCCAGCAGCCAACTCCCGACTAGCGGGGGAGAGACCCAGTACTTC
CDR3 protein: CASSQLPTSGGETQYF

V gene: TRBV12-3/TRBV12-4
clone size: many
D gene: TRBD2
J gene: TRBJ2-3
CDR3 DNA: TGTGCCAGCAATTCGGGACTAGCGGACACAGATACGCAGTATTTT
CDR3 protein: CASNSGLADTDTQYF

V gene: TRBV5-1
clone size: few
D gene: NA
J gene: TRBJ1-2
CDR3 DNA: TGCGCCAGCAGCTCCGACACCGACTATGGCTACACCTTC
CDR3 protein: CASSSDTDYGYTF

V gene: TRBV27
clone size: NA
D gene: TRBD2
J gene: TRBJ2-3
CDR3 DNA: TGTGCCAGCAGTCAAGGACTAGCGGGGGTTCCTGGTACGCAGTATTTT
CDR3 protein: CASSQGLAGVPGTQYF

V gene: TRBV7-2
clone size: NA
D gene: TRBD2
J gene: TRBJ2-3
CDR3 DNA: TGTGCCAGCATCCCACTAGCGGGTGGCACAGATACGCAGTATTTT
CDR3 protein: CASIPLAGGTDTQYF

V gene: TRBV5-1
clone size: few
D gene: NA
J gene: TRBJ1-5
CDR3 DNA: TGCGCCAGCAGCTCCCACGGGGATCAGCCCCAGCATTTT
CDR3 protein: CASSSHGDQPQHF

V gene: TRBV5-1
clone size: few
D gene: TRBD1
J gene: TRBJ2-2
CDR3 DNA: TGCGCCAGCAGCCCGCCAGGGGGCTTGGGCGGGGAGCTGTTTTTT
CDR3 protein: CASSPPGGLGGELFF

V gene: TRBV7-9
clone size: many
D gene: NA
J gene: TRBJ2-7
CDR3 DNA: TGTGCCAGCAGCTTGCCAACTTACGAGCAGTACTTC
CDR3 protein: CASSLPTYEQYF

V gene: TRBV20-1
clone size: many
D gene: TRBD2
J gene: TRBJ2-1
CDR3 DNA: TGCAGTGCTAGTCGGGAGGGCCTACTCCATGAGCAGTTCTTC
CDR3 protein: CSASREGLLHEQFF

V gene: TRBV9
clone size: many
D gene: NA
J gene: TRBJ2-3
CDR3 DNA: TGTGCCAGCAGCCCCGGCCCTCGTTACACAGATACGCAGTATTTT
CDR3 protein: CASSPGPRYTDTQYF

V gene: TRBV6-2/TRBV6-3
clone size: NA
D gene: NA
J gene: TRBJ2-3
CDR3 DNA: TGTGCCAGCAGTTACCCGACGGGACAAGGATTCTCGGATACGCAGTATTTT
CDR3 protein: CASSYPTGQGFSDTQYF

V gene: TRBV7-2
clone size: NA
D gene: TRBD1
J gene: TRBJ2-7
CDR3 DNA: TGTGCCAGCAGCTTAGCGATCACAGGGGTCGAGCAGTACTTC
CDR3 protein: CASSLAITGVEQYF

V gene: TRBV7-2
clone size: many
D gene: NA
J gene: TRBJ1-5
CDR3 DNA: TGTGCCACCCGTCTGGACGGCAATCAGCCCCAGCATTTT
CDR3 protein: CATRLDGNQPQHF

V gene: TRBV7-8
clone size: NA
D gene: TRBD1
J gene: TRBJ2-1
CDR3 DNA: TGTGCCAGCAGCGAGGGACAGCCAAGATACAATGAGCAGTTCTTC
CDR3 protein: CASSEGQPRYNEQFF

V gene: TRBV5-1
clone size: many
D gene: TRBD1
J gene: TRBJ1-5
CDR3 DNA: TGCGCCAGCAGCCAGACAGGGAGAGATCAGCCCCAGCATTTT
CDR3 protein: CASSQTGRDQPQHF

V gene: TRBV5-1
clone size: NA
D gene: NA
J gene: TRBJ2-2
CDR3 DNA: TGCGCCAGCAGCTTGGAACCGCTGAACACCGGGGAGCTGTTTTTT
CDR3 protein: CASSLEPLNTGELFF

V gene: TRBV7-6
clone size: many
D gene: TRBD1
J gene: TRBJ2-4
CDR3 DNA: TGTGCCAGCAGCCCAACAGGGGGCAACATTCAGTACTTC
CDR3 protein: CASSPTGGNIQYF

V gene: TRBV7-2
clone size: few
D gene: NA
J gene: TRBJ2-1
CDR3 DNA: TGTGCCAGCAGCCACCAAACCAATGAGCAGTTCTTC
CDR3 protein: CASSHQTNEQFF

V gene: TRBV4-1
clone size: many
D gene: NA
J gene: TRBJ1-1
CDR3 DNA: TGCGCCAGCAGCCAAGATCTATTGGCCCTGAACACTGAAGCTTTCTTT
CDR3 protein: CASSQDLLALNTEAFF